A selection of T cell receptor beta chains follows, all from one sample in a study of response to subunit inactivated influenza vaccine. One entry per CDR3 protein, called by TCRdb with MiXCR from the RT-PCR reads. Of around 490,000 distinct CDR3 sequences listed, under 9% were seen once; the top ten hold 10% to 15%. The sequenced sample was PBMCs from blood, obtained roughly 24 months after vaccination. All receptors derive from a man aged 50 to 75 who received an inactivated influenza vaccine. CDR3s include the opening cysteine and the closing phenylalanine or tryptophan. A D gene is named only where the DNA matches it firmly. Expanded clones are given a class, and other clones once, few, many or no size at all.

TRBV12-3/TRBV12-4	few	.	TRBJ1-3	CASTRGIVSGNTIYF	TGTGCCAGCACTAGAGGGATCGTCTCTGGAAACACCATATATTTT
TRBV7-2	many	TRBD2	TRBJ2-7	CASSFTSGGASEQYF	TGTGCCAGCAGCTTTACTAGCGGGGGGGCAAGTGAGCAGTACTTC
TRBV7-6	many	TRBD1	TRBJ2-2	CASSLRDRGRSGELFF	TGTGCCAGCAGCTTAAGGGACAGGGGGCGAAGCGGGGAGCTGTTTTTT
TRBV7-2	few	.	TRBJ1-1	CASSLPRGYTEAFF	TGTGCCAGCAGCTTACCTCGGGGATACACTGAAGCTTTCTTT
TRBV4-1	many	.	TRBJ1-5	CASSQDYRAQQPQHF	TGCGCCAGCAGCCAAGATTACAGGGCTCAACAGCCCCAGCATTTT
TRBV29-1	few	TRBD1	TRBJ1-3	CSVGGQGASGNTIYF	TGCAGCGTTGGCGGACAGGGGGCCTCTGGAAACACCATATATTTT
TRBV24-1	few	TRBD2	TRBJ2-1	CATSDFRGVYNEQFF	TGTGCCACCAGTGATTTCCGGGGGGTGTACAATGAGCAGTTCTTC
TRBV20-1	few	TRBD2	TRBJ2-1	CSARVGTSGSNEQFF	TGCAGTGCTAGAGTCGGGACTAGCGGGAGCAATGAGCAGTTCTTC
TRBV10-3	many	.	TRBJ2-7	CAISDGYEQYF	TGTGCCATCAGTGACGGCTACGAGCAGTACTTC
TRBV29-1	.	.	TRBJ2-7	CSARTGALGEQYF	TGCAGCGCTAGGACTGGGGCTCTGGGCGAGCAGTACTTC
TRBV10-3	many	.	TRBJ1-5	CAISGGYSNQPQHF	TGTGCCATCAGTGGGGGATATAGCAATCAGCCCCAGCATTTT
TRBV20-1	.	.	TRBJ2-5	CSAARTSRETQYF	TGCAGTGCTGCCCGGACTTCCCGGGAGACCCAGTACTTC
TRBV7-2	.	TRBD1	TRBJ2-6	CASSPRQGSSGANVLTF	TGTGCCAGCAGCCCTCGACAGGGAAGCTCTGGGGCCAACGTCCTGACTTTC
TRBV2	many	.	TRBJ2-1	CASRRDSYNEQFF	TGTGCCAGCAGAAGGGACTCCTACAATGAGCAGTTCTTC
TRBV7-2	.	.	TRBJ1-1	CASSLFGGGAGTEAFF	TGTGCCAGCAGCTTATTCGGGGGGGGCGCAGGCACTGAAGCTTTCTTT
TRBV28	.	TRBD2	TRBJ2-2	CASREGGAYTGELFF	TGTGCCAGCCGCGAGGGAGGGGCCTACACCGGGGAGCTGTTTTTT
TRBV5-1	.	.	TRBJ2-5	CASSLAYSVETQYF	TGCGCCAGCAGCTTGGCCTACTCGGTGGAGACCCAGTACTTC
TRBV3-1	many	TRBD1	TRBJ1-3	CASSQVVYRTGLSGNTIYF	TGTGCCAGCAGCCAAGTAGTGTATCGGACAGGGTTGTCTGGAAACACCATATATTTT
TRBV24-1	many	.	TRBJ2-1	CATRDTLGEQFF	TGTGCCACCAGGGACACCCTCGGTGAGCAGTTCTTC
TRBV29-1	.	.	TRBJ1-2	CSVVSGILGYTF	TGCAGCGTTGTATCCGGGATTCTGGGCTACACCTTC
TRBV4-1	.	.	TRBJ2-5	CASSRQTNPETQYF	TGCGCCAGCAGCCGACAGACCAATCCAGAGACCCAGTACTTC
TRBV24-1	few	.	TRBJ2-5	CATSDFRSGGETQYF	TGTGCCACCAGTGATTTCCGGTCCGGGGGCGAGACCCAGTACTTC
TRBV15	.	.	TRBJ1-3	CATSREGLSGNTIYF	TGTGCCACCAGCAGAGAAGGCCTCTCTGGAAACACCATATATTTT
TRBV20-1	many	.	TRBJ2-7	CSVSGLYEQYF	TGCAGTGTCTCGGGTCTCTACGAGCAGTACTTC
TRBV5-1	few	TRBD1	TRBJ2-7	CASSTGTGGEYEQYF	TGCGCCAGCAGCACCGGGACAGGGGGGGAATACGAGCAGTACTTC
TRBV4-3	many	TRBD1	TRBJ1-2	CASSQARQGALGYTF	TGCGCCAGCAGCCAAGCCCGACAGGGGGCCCTTGGCTACACCTTC
TRBV5-1	few	TRBD1	TRBJ2-3	CASYPGTGTDTQYF	TGCGCCAGCTACCCGGGGACAGGGACAGATACGCAGTATTTT
TRBV7-2	.	TRBD1	TRBJ1-1	CASSFLDRPNTEAFF	TGTGCCAGCAGCTTTTTGGACAGGCCGAACACTGAAGCTTTCTTT
TRBV12-3/TRBV12-4	few	.	TRBJ2-3	CASTPALDTQYF	TGTGCCAGCACCCCGGCCTTGGATACGCAGTATTTT
TRBV2	many	.	TRBJ1-5	CASTPGQGAQPQHF	TGTGCCAGCACCCCCGGTCAAGGGGCTCAGCCCCAGCATTTT
TRBV12-3/TRBV12-4	few	.	TRBJ1-4	CASSLAAGTNEKLFF	TGTGCCAGCAGTTTAGCCGCGGGGACTAATGAAAAACTGTTTTTT
TRBV24-1	few	.	TRBJ1-5	CATGPGGFDQPQHF	TGTGCCACCGGACCGGGGGGGTTCGATCAGCCCCAGCATTTT
TRBV12-3/TRBV12-4	many	.	TRBJ2-3	CASTWTHSTDTQYF	TGTGCCAGCACCTGGACACACAGCACAGATACGCAGTATTTT
TRBV6-5	few	.	TRBJ2-1	CASSYSTNIDYNEQFF	TGTGCCAGCAGTTACTCAACCAACATAGACTACAATGAGCAGTTCTTC
TRBV7-6	few	TRBD2	TRBJ2-7	CASSSPGLAGSEQYF	TGTGCCAGCAGCTCGCCGGGACTAGCGGGATCCGAGCAGTACTTC
TRBV20-1	many	.	TRBJ1-4	CSAIQRAVEKLFF	TGCAGTGCAATTCAGAGGGCGGTTGAAAAACTGTTTTTT
TRBV14	few	.	TRBJ2-1	CASSQQRGQGVRNEQFF	TGTGCCAGCAGCCAACAACGAGGGCAGGGAGTTAGGAATGAGCAGTTCTTC
TRBV5-6	.	.	TRBJ2-2	CASSHGRRSGELFF	TGTGCCAGCAGCCACGGGCGTCGCTCCGGGGAGCTGTTTTTT
TRBV25-1	.	.	TRBJ2-7	CASSERGIAGYEQYF	TGTGCCAGCAGTGAACGCGGGATAGCCGGCTACGAGCAGTACTTC
TRBV7-8	.	TRBD1	TRBJ2-7	CASSSYRGLSYEQYF	TGTGCCAGCAGCTCGTACAGGGGTCTCTCCTACGAGCAGTACTTC